This T cell receptor beta chain comes out of a study of cytomegalovirus exposure and HLA in healthy donors. Whole-study results and caveats: Another analysis was done later, and it associated 15,000 or so TCR beta sequences with HLA alleles at 0.05 false discovery rate. CMV serostatus stood as the only immune exposure information on hand.

Primers included in the PCR were 60 Vbeta and 13 Jbeta primers. Profiling relied on immunoSEQ multiplex PCR, and the TCRdb table lists in-frame clones only, not all of them. Found here are over 90,000 clones, around 79% of them singletons; the top ten hold more than 2.5%. This CDR3 spans 13 amino acids. Per the germline V gene, CDR1 is LNHDA and CDR2 is SQIVND (reference sequence). With 5 bases removed from V and 9 bases from J, the gap between germline ends came to 14 bases. Turning to this clone: Its antigen is not identified.

This chain links TRBV19 with TRBJ1-5; possible D gene TRBD1, 5 bases. The clonotype was recovered from a female donor in good health and CMV-seropositive. Material: PBMCs. DNA of the CDR3: TGTGCCAGTAGTGATACCGATAGGGGGCCCCAGCATTTT. Translated, it gives CASSDTDRGPQHF.